This TCR beta chain was sequenced during a study of blood T cell repertoires in COVID-19. As for the study in general: Researchers got acute and convalescent COVID-19 samples from the United States, Italy and Spain. Sample material is recorded as cDNA or gDNA derived from T cells, B-cell-depleted T cells, or PBMCs.

Study members were between roughly 18 and 90 years old and lived in roughly 24 US regions. Study processing details: By means of reference gene primer amplification, nucleated cell counts were estimated. The data were produced by immunoSEQ multiplex PCR, yet TCRdb's version contains in-frame clones alone and is incomplete. V and J calls and clone size are those listed in that table; D and trimming were worked out from the DNA. Counted here are about 140,000 clones, almost 80% occurring once; the ten biggest clones make up over 2.5%. The V gene end was trimmed by 2 bases and the J gene end by 6 bases; junction bases not matched to a gene: 5. The CDR3 covers 15 residues. CDR1 is SGDLS and CDR2 is YYNGEE in the germline V gene.

This chain joins TRBV9 and TRBJ2-1; TRBD1 agrees at 10 bases. This receptor was identified in a woman aged 50 to 60 who had recovered from COVID-19. The sample consisted of PBMCs or T cells enriched from blood (not recorded which). CDR3 nucleotides: TGTGCCAGCAGCGTCGGGACAGGGGTCCTCAATGAGCAGTTCTTC. Translation gives CASSVGTGVLNEQFF.